Following are 27 T cell receptor beta chains from one sample sequenced in a study of blood T cell repertoires in COVID-19. Assay: immunoSEQ multiplex PCR; the TCRdb copy retains only in-frame clones and omits some. The sample lists about 380,000 clones; 85% were seen once. Material: peripheral blood. The receptors were sampled from a woman aged 18-29 years with acute or convalescent COVID-19.

The chain has TRBV28 and TRBJ1-4; possibly TRBD1 for D (5 bases). The V gene lost 5 bases and the J gene lost 8 bases, with 15 bases spanning the gap. The CDR3 totals 14 residues. Germline CDR1 is MDHEN and CDR2 is SYDVKM. The CDR3 sequence: CASSTSGREEKLFF. The DNA for the CDR3 is TGTGCCAGCAGTACTTCAGGGAGGGAAGAAAAACTGTTTTTT.

Comments on this clone: The same CDR3 can be traced to other DNA sequences in this sample. The chain links TRBV5-1 to TRBJ1-1; a weak D match, TRBD1 (6 bases). CDR1 and CDR2 (germline): SGHRS, YFSETQ. CDR3 length: 14 residues. V lost 0 bases to trimming and J lost 1 base, with 7 bases between them. The CDR3 loop is CASSLGGGNTEAFF. The CDR3 bases are TGCGCCAGCAGCTTGGGAGGGGGGAACACTGAAGCTTTCTTT.

As DNA, the CDR3 is TGTGCCAGCAGCCAAGCGGGTTTAACAGGCTACTCACCCCTCCACTTT. This encodes CASSQAGLTGYSPLHF. The chain links TRBV3-1 (or the pseudogene TRBV3-2) to TRBJ1-6, with a tentative D call TRBD1 (5 bases). Per the germline V gene, CDR1 is LGHDT and CDR2 is YNNKEL (reference sequence). V lost 1 base to trimming and J lost 10 bases, with 17 bases between them. This CDR3 region has 16 residues.

The chain employs TRBV2 and TRBJ1-1; perhaps TRBD1 as D (5 bases). Germline CDR1 is SNHLY and CDR2 is FYNNEI. With 1 base removed from V and 0 bases from J, the gap between germline ends came to 6 bases. The CDR3 is 14 residues long. CDR3 amino acids: CASSEEGMNTEAFF. The CDR3 coding sequence is TGTGCCAGCAGTGAAGAGGGGATGAACACTGAAGCTTTCTTT.

This rearrangement joins TRBV10-3 to TRBJ2-3; D possibly corresponds to TRBD1 (6 bases). The length of the CDR3 is 14 residues. The germline V gene encodes CDR1 ENHRY and CDR2 SYGVKD. V was pared by 4 bases and J by 1 base, with 9 bases between. The CDR3 coding sequence is TGTGCCATCAGTGGAAGACAGGGCACAGATACGCAGTATTTT. Translating it yields CAISGRQGTDTQYF.

The chain joins TRBV3-1 (or the pseudogene TRBV3-2) to TRBJ1-1; possible D gene TRBD1, 6 bases. Trimming took 5 bases from V and 0 from J, leaving 10 bases between them. Per germline, CDR1 LGHDT and CDR2 YNNKEL (reference sequence). There are 14 residues in the CDR3. The DNA of the CDR3 is TGTGCCAGCAGCGCCGGGGGGCTGAACACTGAAGCTTTCTTT. This sequence encodes CASSAGGLNTEAFF.

Turning to this clone: Other DNA sequences of this sample code for an identical CDR3. J is TRBJ1-1 and V is TRBV6-1; a weak D match, TRBD1 (5 bases). V lost 1 base and J 5 bases, leaving 11 bases between the germline ends. The CDR3 loop spans 14 amino acids. The V gene's germline CDR1 is MNHNS and CDR2 SASEGT. The CDR3 nucleotides are TGTGCCAGCAGTGAAGGGGGCGCGGGGACTGAAGCTTTCTTT. It is translated as CASSEGGAGTEAFF.

The chain uses TRBV7-3 and TRBJ2-5, with 7 bases fitting TRBD2. From germline, CDR1 is SGHTA and CDR2 FQGTGA. This CDR3 region has 17 residues. Trimming took 2 bases from V and 4 from J; bases not matched to a gene: 13. CDR3 region: CASSLGFGGGLRETQYF. The CDR3 DNA reads as TGTGCCAGCAGCTTAGGGTTCGGGGGAGGGCTGCGAGAGACCCAGTACTTC.

V and J are TRBV28 and TRBJ1-2, with D possibly TRBD1 on 5 matching bases. V was trimmed by 6 bases and J by 4 bases, leaving 15 bases between them. CDR3 length: 14 amino acids. Germline V gives CDR1 MDHEN, CDR2 SYDVKM. The CDR3 nucleotides read TGTGCCAGCAGATACCAGGGAGGCGGCTATGGCTACACCTTC. It encodes CASRYQGGGYGYTF.

This chain links TRBV6-5 with TRBJ2-5; D is ambiguous. The CDR3 consists of 14 residues. Germline CDR1 is MNHEY and CDR2 is SVGAGI. The V end was cut by 2 bases, the J end by 1 base, with 8 bases between. CDR3: CASSYQSVQETQYF. As DNA, the CDR3 is TGTGCCAGCAGTTACCAGTCTGTCCAAGAGACCCAGTACTTC.

The chain couples TRBV7-9 to TRBJ2-5; 7 positions agree with TRBD2. Germline V gene data show CDR1 as SEHNR and CDR2 as FQNEAQ (reference sequence). The CDR3 totals 15 residues. The trim removed 5 bases at V and 1 base at J, leaving 7 bases unmatched. The CDR3 sequence: CASSRTSAFQETQYF. The CDR3 DNA is TGTGCCAGCAGCCGAACTAGCGCTTTCCAAGAGACCCAGTACTTC.

This chain uses TRBV15 with TRBJ2-3; D may be TRBD1 (6 bases). CDR1 and CDR2 (germline): LNHNV, YYDKDF (reference sequence). Trimming removed 0 bases at V and 0 bases at J, with 7 bases between. CDR3 size: 15 residues. CDR3 bases: TGTGCCACCAGCAGAGAAGGGGGTAGCACAGATACGCAGTATTTT. It encodes CATSREGGSTDTQYF.

This clone has only a few counts. CDR3 residues: CASSSPPDTQHF. The CDR3 DNA reads TGTGCCAGCAGCTCGCCGCCAGATACCCAGCATTTT. The chain joins TRBV5-8 to TRBJ1-5; D gene unclear. V lost 3 bases to trimming and J lost 11 bases, with 12 bases between them. The germline CDR1 and CDR2 sequences are SGHTS and YDEGEE. This CDR3 contains 12 residues.

V and J are TRBV7-8 and TRBJ2-7; the D gene is possibly TRBD1 (5 bases). V dropped 1 base and J dropped 5 bases, with 9 bases sitting between them. CDR3 length equals 13 residues. Germline values: CDR1 SGHVS, CDR2 FQNEAQ. The chain's CDR3 is CASSLVLGDEQYF. The CDR3 DNA follows: TGTGCCAGCAGCTTAGTTTTAGGGGACGAGCAGTACTTC.

The gene calls are TRBV6-5 and TRBJ2-5, with D uncertain. The CDR3 spans 15 residues. In germline, CDR1 is MNHEY, CDR2 SVGAGI. Trimming stripped 0 bases from V and 3 bases from J, with 11 bases between. The CDR3 loop is CASSYSITQKETQYF. CDR3 coding DNA: TGTGCCAGCAGTTACTCGATAACACAGAAAGAGACCCAGTACTTC.

J is TRBJ2-2 and V is TRBV5-5; a possible D gene is TRBD1 (5 bases). This CDR3 has 14 amino acids. V shed 4 bases and J shed 1 base, with 8 bases lying between them. The V gene's germline CDR1 is SGHKS and CDR2 YYEKEE (reference sequence). For the CDR3, the DNA is TGTGCCAGCAGCACCCAGGGGAACACCGGGGAGCTGTTTTTT. It translates to CASSTQGNTGELFF. The full variable domain, its missing parts supplied by reference TRBV5-5 and TRBJ2-2, is DAGVTQSPTHLIKTRGQQVTLRCSPISGHKSVSWYQQVLGQGPQFIFQYYEKEERGRGNFPDRFSARQFPNYSSELNVNALLLGDSALYLCASSTQGNTGELFFGEGSRLTVL.

V usage is TRBV11-2 and J usage is TRBJ1-3; 7 nucleotides match TRBD1. With 2 bases clipped from V and 1 base from J, the junction kept 8 bases outside the gene matches. The CDR3 covers 17 residues. Germline V gene data show CDR1 as SGHAT and CDR2 as FQNNGV. CDR3 in DNA: TGTGCCAGCAGCTTACAGTGGGGACAGCGGTCTGGAAACACCATATATTTT. This gives the protein CASSLQWGQRSGNTIYF.

In its sample, this clone was seen once. The rearrangement links TRBV7-7 to TRBJ2-3; TRBD2 matches 14 bases. The CDR3 sequence is 15 residues long. V was clipped by 5 bases and J by 8 bases; unmatched bases: 6. Germline-derived CDR1 and CDR2 are SSHAT and FNYEAQ (reference sequence). The CDR3 DNA sequence: TGTGCCAGCAGCCCGGGGACTAGCGGGAGTGGTACGCAGTATTTT. This codes for CASSPGTSGSGTQYF.

This chain joins TRBV9 and TRBJ1-1; D unresolved. The CDR3 length is 15 residues. From germline, CDR1 is SGDLS and CDR2 YYNGEE. Deletions cut 3 bases from V and 11 bases from J, with 23 bases between. CDR3 sequence reads: CASSAESPGTSAAFF. In nucleotides, the CDR3 is TGTGCCAGCAGCGCAGAGTCCCCCGGTACATCAGCGGCTTTCTTT.

The gene calls are TRBV9 and TRBJ1-2; D gene uncertain. V lost 0 bases to trimming and J lost 4 bases, with 13 bases between them. The CDR3 runs to 15 residues. The V gene's germline CDR1 is SGDLS and CDR2 YYNGEE. CDR3 bases: TGTGCCAGCAGCGTAGGATTCGGGAGCCCCTATGGCTACACCTTC. Its translation is CASSVGFGSPYGYTF. The whole variable domain, remainder taken from reference TRBV9 and TRBJ1-2, is DSGVTQTPKHLITATGQRVTLRCSPRSGDLSVYWYQQSLDQGLQFLIQYYNGEERAKGNILERFSAQQFPDLHSELNLSSLELGDSALYFCASSVGFGSPYGYTFGSGTRLTVV.

This sequence joins TRBV18 and TRBJ2-1; 10 nucleotides line up with TRBD2. Germline V CDR1 and CDR2: KGHSH, LQKENI. The CDR3 totals 15 residues. V gave up 3 bases and J gave up 8 bases; unmatched junction bases: 7. The CDR3 loop is CASSPYTSGEYEQFF. The CDR3, as DNA: TGTGCCAGCTCACCGTACACTAGCGGGGAGTATGAGCAGTTCTTC.

The chain employs TRBV19 and TRBJ2-7, with a weak D call TRBD2 (7 bases). With 2 bases removed from V and 5 bases from J, the gap between germline ends came to 13 bases. The V gene's germline CDR1 is LNHDA and CDR2 SQIVND (reference sequence). The CDR3 consists of 14 residues. The DNA of the CDR3 is TGTGCCAGTAGTATAAGCTGGGGGGGCCACGAGCAGTACTTC. It yields the protein CASSISWGGHEQYF.

The chain combines TRBV13 with TRBJ1-1; no clear D. The CDR3 is 14 residues long. The germline V gene encodes CDR1 PRHDT and CDR2 FYEKMQ (reference sequence). V lost 3 bases and J 0 bases, leaving 8 bases between the germline ends. The DNA for the CDR3 is TGTGCCAGCAGCTTCTCGAGGATGAACACTGAAGCTTTCTTT. Protein product: CASSFSRMNTEAFF.

This clone was seen a single time. The genes are TRBV9 and TRBJ1-1; 11 bases fit TRBD1. The trim removed 3 bases at V and 3 bases at J, leaving 7 bases unmatched. Germline loops: CDR1 SGDLS, CDR2 YYNGEE. The CDR3 runs to 16 residues. The DNA of the CDR3 is TGTGCCAGCAGCGCCCGGACAGGGGGCTTGGACACTGAAGCTTTCTTT. Protein product: CASSARTGGLDTEAFF. Together with reference TRBV9 and TRBJ1-1, the CDR3 gives the full variable domain: DSGVTQTPKHLITATGQRVTLRCSPRSGDLSVYWYQQSLDQGLQFLIQYYNGEERAKGNILERFSAQQFPDLHSELNLSSLELGDSALYFCASSARTGGLDTEAFFGQGTRLTVV.

This clone was seen repeatedly, ten times or more. The chain has TRBV19 and TRBJ1-2; 8 nucleotides agree with TRBD1. In germline, CDR1 is LNHDA, CDR2 SQIVND (reference sequence). The CDR3 length is 17 residues. The V and J ends lost 7 bases and 6 bases, in that order; junction bases with no gene match: 19. The chain's CDR3 is CASTMGGQEYYIDGYTF. CDR3 nucleotides: TGTGCCAGTACCATGGGGGGACAGGAATATTATATCGATGGCTACACCTTC.

This clone came up a few times. The chain couples TRBV7-2 to TRBJ2-3; 8 bases align to TRBD2. V shed 2 bases and J 7 bases; nucleotides not matched to a gene: 8. The CDR3 contains 15 residues. Germline loops: CDR1 SGHTA, CDR2 FQGNSA. CDR3 bases: TGTGCCAGCAGCTTAAGCGGGGGTGACCTCAATACGCAGTATTTT. Translated, it gives CASSLSGGDLNTQYF.

This chain links TRBV3-1 (or the pseudogene TRBV3-2) with TRBJ1-2; possibly TRBD1 for D (5 bases). Germline loops: CDR1 LGHDT, CDR2 YNNKEL (reference sequence). This CDR3 contains 16 residues. V shed 0 bases and J shed 0 bases, with 11 bases lying between them. CDR3 sequence (DNA): TGTGCCAGCAGCCAAGAACCAGGGAGGACTAACTATGGCTACACCTTC. The encoded protein is CASSQEPGRTNYGYTF.